These T cell receptor beta chains were read from a single sample in a study of blood T cell repertoires in COVID-19. Generated by immunoSEQ multiplex PCR, the TCRdb table keeps only in-frame clones and is missing some. Among about 360,000 clones listed, more than 75% were seen once. Sequences were obtained from peripheral blood. The receptors stem from a human donor in a cohort sampled during active COVID-19. Each CDR3 is given with its conserved first and last residue. The order of the fields is J gene, clone size, V gene, D gene, CDR3 protein, CDR3 DNA. A D gene is named only where the DNA matches it firmly. The listing skips clone size in some rows; elsewhere it reads once, few, many or a size class.

TRBJ1-4,.,TRBV28,.,CASTQGAGVKLFF,TGTGCCAGCACCCAAGGGGCAGGGGTAAAACTGTTTTTT
TRBJ1-1,.,TRBV6-1,.,CASSEIRENTEAFF,TGTGCCAGCAGTGAAATTCGGGAAAACACTGAAGCTTTCTTT
TRBJ1-5,.,TRBV2,.,CASSVAPSGPQHF,TGTGCCAGCAGTGTTGCGCCCTCAGGGCCCCAGCATTTT
TRBJ2-7,.,TRBV5-1,TRBD1,CASSSRQGTLYEQYF,TGCGCCAGCAGCTCCAGACAGGGAACGCTTTACGAGCAGTACTTC
TRBJ2-7,.,TRBV5-3,.,CARSLALPDTYYEQYF,TGTGCCAGAAGCTTGGCGTTACCGGACACCTACTACGAGCAGTACTTC
TRBJ2-3,.,TRBV30,.,CAWRAKFISTDTQYF,TGTGCCTGGAGAGCCAAGTTCATAAGCACAGATACGCAGTATTTT
TRBJ2-3,.,TRBV27,TRBD2,CASSLGASGGDTQYF,TGTGCCAGCAGCCTTGGGGCTAGCGGGGGTGATACGCAGTATTTT
TRBJ1-5,.,TRBV19,.,CASNLGGGGNQPQHF,TGTGCCAGTAACCTCGGGGGGGGAGGCAATCAGCCCCAGCATTTT
TRBJ1-2,few,TRBV6-8,.,CAILSGGTDYGYTF,TGTGCCATTCTAAGTGGAGGGACGGACTATGGCTACACCTTC
TRBJ1-1,.,TRBV9,TRBD1,CASSVDTGGMNTEAFF,TGTGCCAGCAGCGTAGATACAGGGGGTATGAACACTGAAGCTTTCTTT
TRBJ1-6,.,TRBV28,TRBD1,CASSLRTGPISYNSPLHF,TGTGCCAGCAGTTTAAGGACAGGGCCCATCTCCTATAATTCACCCCTCCACTTT
TRBJ1-5,.,TRBV7-2,.,CASSQNDQPQHF,TGTGCCAGCAGCCAAAATGATCAGCCCCAGCATTTT
TRBJ2-7,.,TRBV21-1,.,CASSKNQGGQGALSSYEQYF,TGTGCCAGCAGCAAAAATCAGGGGGGGCAGGGGGCCCTGAGCTCCTACGAGCAGTACTTC
TRBJ1-1,.,TRBV5-4,TRBD1,CASSLTGGTEAFF,TGTGCCAGCAGCTTGACAGGGGGTACTGAAGCTTTCTTT
TRBJ1-1,.,TRBV5-1,.,CASSLAGGNTEAFF,TGCGCCAGCAGCTTGGCCGGTGGGAACACTGAAGCTTTCTTT
TRBJ2-7,.,TRBV6-5,.,CASSPLMGAYEQYF,TGTGCCAGCAGTCCACTCATGGGCGCCTACGAGCAGTACTTC
TRBJ1-5,.,TRBV11-2,.,CASSLDWGRGQPQHF,TGTGCCAGCAGCTTAGATTGGGGGCGAGGACAGCCCCAGCATTTT
TRBJ2-1,.,TRBV19,.,CASSSRVANEQFF,TGTGCCAGTAGTAGCAGGGTGGCCAATGAGCAGTTCTTC
TRBJ2-3,few,TRBV5-1,.,CASSLSSAADTQYF,TGCGCCAGCAGCTTGTCCAGCGCCGCAGATACGCAGTATTTT
TRBJ2-7,few,TRBV7-8,TRBD2,CASSLASGLAYEQYF,TGTGCCAGCAGCTTAGCGTCGGGACTAGCCTACGAGCAGTACTTC
TRBJ2-5,once,TRBV28,.,CASRRPEETQYF,TGTGCCAGCAGACGTCCGGAAGAGACCCAGTACTTC
TRBJ1-6,.,TRBV25-1,.,CASSELTGVNSPLHF,TGTGCCAGCAGTGAACTGACAGGAGTTAATTCACCCCTCCACTTT
TRBJ2-5,.,TRBV5-1,TRBD1,CASSLIGAGGQETQYF,TGCGCCAGCAGCTTAATCGGGGCAGGGGGACAAGAGACCCAGTACTTC
TRBJ1-1,.,TRBV18,TRBD1,CASSPLGGGGMNTEAFF,TGTGCCAGCTCACCATTAGGGGGCGGAGGGATGAACACTGAAGCTTTCTTT
TRBJ1-3,.,TRBV3-1/TRBV3-2,.,CASSPPVQIRNTIYF,TGTGCCAGCAGCCCTCCGGTACAGATAAGAAACACCATATATTTT
TRBJ2-3,.,TRBV28,TRBD2,CASRLAVASTDTQYF,TGTGCCAGCAGACTAGCGGTCGCTAGCACAGATACGCAGTATTTT
TRBJ2-5,.,TRBV11-1,TRBD2,CASSLWGGSETQYF,TGTGCCAGCAGCTTGTGGGGGGGTTCGGAGACCCAGTACTTC